This T cell receptor beta chain was obtained from a study of blood T cell repertoires in COVID-19. The overall study: Samples of COVID-19 (acute and convalescent) were obtained from the United States, Italy and Spain. Sources were T cells, B-cell-depleted T cells, or PBMCs; the material itself was cDNA or gDNA.

Study processing details: Amplification with reference gene primers provided the estimates of nucleated cell counts. Profiled with immunoSEQ multiplex PCR; TCRdb holds only in-frame clones, not every one. From that table come the V and J calls and clone size; the DNA was used to work out D and trimming. The data contain around 310,000 clones, around 87% of them seen just once; the ten biggest clones take up around 0.93%. V dropped 0 bases and J dropped 7 bases, with 10 bases sitting between them. The CDR3 consists of 13 residues. The germline V gene has CDR1 MNHEY and CDR2 SVGEGT. This clonotype was sampled from a woman in her thirties or forties with COVID-19, enrolled during active disease. This chain joins TRBV6-2 or TRBV6-3 and TRBJ2-7; D may be TRBD2 (6 bases). Sample: peripheral blood. The CDR3 sequence: CASSYSTRREQYF. Written as DNA, the CDR3 is TGTGCCAGCAGTTACTCGACTAGGCGGGAGCAGTACTTC.